A selection of T cell receptor beta chains follows, all from one sample in a study of blood T cell repertoires in COVID-19. Method: immunoSEQ multiplex PCR; TCRdb's copy keeps in-frame clones and lacks some. The sample yields about 480,000 clones, roughly 90% seen once. Source material: PBMCs or T cells enriched from blood (not recorded which). The origin of the receptors is a woman aged 40 to 55 who had recovered from COVID-19. The CDR3 runs from the conserved cysteine through the conserved F or W. The order of the fields is V gene, D gene, J gene, clone size, CDR3 length, CDR3 protein, CDR3 DNA. A D gene is named only where the DNA matches it firmly. The size entry is marked missing in some rows and otherwise reads once, few, many or a size class.

V: TRBV20-1
D: TRBD1
J: TRBJ1-1
size: once
length: 13
CDR3: CSASRDRDVKAFF
DNA: TGCAGTGCTAGTAGGGACAGGGATGTGAAAGCTTTCTTT

V: TRBV6-5
D: TRBD1
J: TRBJ1-6
size: once
length: 15
CDR3: CASSYSGQGGSPLHF
DNA: TGTGCCAGCAGTTACTCCGGACAGGGGGGATCACCCCTCCACTTT

V: TRBV11-2
D: -
J: TRBJ1-1
size: -
length: 13
CDR3: CASQRQLNTEAFF
DNA: TGTGCCAGCCAGAGACAGCTGAACACTGAAGCTTTCTTT

V: TRBV19
D: -
J: TRBJ2-7
size: -
length: 16
CDR3: CASSTPAGGKRYEQYF
DNA: TGTGCCAGTAGTACCCCCGCCGGCGGGAAGCGGTACGAGCAGTACTTC

V: TRBV2
D: TRBD2
J: TRBJ2-3
size: once
length: 14
CDR3: CASSEGLAGDTQYF
DNA: TGTGCCAGCAGTGAAGGGCTAGCGGGTGATACGCAGTATTTT

V: TRBV20-1
D: TRBD2
J: TRBJ2-5
size: -
length: 11
CDR3: CSGTTQETQYF
DNA: TGCTCCGGGACTACCCAAGAGACCCAGTACTTC

V: TRBV28
D: TRBD1
J: TRBJ1-3
size: -
length: 15
CDR3: CASSGDRDTGNTIYF
DNA: TGTGCCAGCAGCGGGGACAGGGACACTGGAAACACCATATATTTT

V: TRBV10-3
D: TRBD2
J: TRBJ2-4
size: -
length: 13
CDR3: CAIAGGSKNIQYF
DNA: TGTGCCATAGCGGGAGGATCCAAAAACATTCAGTACTTC

V: TRBV6-5
D: TRBD1
J: TRBJ1-1
size: -
length: 14
CDR3: CASSRATGETEAFF
DNA: TGTGCCAGCAGCCGCGCTACAGGGGAGACTGAAGCTTTCTTT

V: TRBV11-3
D: TRBD1
J: TRBJ2-5
size: -
length: 14
CDR3: CASKGGPDEETQYF
DNA: TGTGCCAGCAAAGGGGGCCCTGATGAGGAGACCCAGTACTTC

V: TRBV19
D: TRBD1
J: TRBJ1-5
size: once
length: 15
CDR3: CASSIEGASNQPQHF
DNA: TGTGCCAGTAGTATTGAGGGGGCGAGTAATCAGCCCCAGCATTTT

V: TRBV18
D: -
J: TRBJ1-1
size: few
length: 13
CDR3: CASSPRVDTEAFF
DNA: TGTGCCAGCTCACCAAGAGTAGACACTGAAGCTTTCTTT

V: TRBV29-1
D: -
J: TRBJ1-1
size: -
length: 13
CDR3: CSVGPGHITEAFF
DNA: TGCAGCGTTGGACCCGGACATATAACTGAAGCTTTCTTT

V: TRBV7-8
D: TRBD1
J: TRBJ1-5
size: -
length: 14
CDR3: CASSLSDRAQPQHF
DNA: TGTGCCAGCAGCTTGTCGGACAGGGCTCAGCCCCAGCATTTT

V: TRBV2
D: TRBD2
J: TRBJ2-7
size: -
length: 15
CDR3: CASSEGLAGVYEQYF
DNA: TGTGCCAGCAGTGAAGGGCTAGCGGGAGTCTACGAGCAGTACTTC

V: TRBV10-3
D: TRBD1
J: TRBJ1-1
size: -
length: 14
CDR3: CAIRGTGGRTEAFF
DNA: TGTGCCATCAGAGGGACAGGGGGACGCACTGAAGCTTTCTTT

V: TRBV4-3
D: -
J: TRBJ2-1
size: -
length: 18
CDR3: CASSQEGGLRDIGNEQFF
DNA: TGCGCCAGCAGCCAAGAAGGAGGTCTGCGGGATATAGGCAATGAGCAGTTCTTC

V: TRBV11-3
D: -
J: TRBJ2-7
size: -
length: 15
CDR3: CASSLDTTSSYEQYF
DNA: TGTGCCAGCAGCTTAGATACGACTAGTTCATACGAGCAGTACTTC